This T cell receptor beta chain derives from a study of blood T cell repertoires in COVID-19. From germline, CDR1 is SGDLS and CDR2 YYNGEE. CDR3 size: 14 residues. The V gene lost 4 bases and the J gene lost 8 bases, with 16 bases spanning the gap. The recovered donors of Cohort 3 showed two negative PCRs, clearance, or symptom resolution. Using immunoSEQ multiplex PCR, the repertoire was profiled, and TCRdb retains in-frame clones only, with some absent. The table lists about 380,000 clones, more than 75% of them singletons. J is TRBJ2-1 and V is TRBV9, with TRBD2 as a possible D gene (6 bases). Sequencing was done on a sample of PBMCs or T cells enriched from blood (not recorded which). The TCR comes from a woman aged 18-30 years who had recovered from COVID-19. CDR3 DNA: TGTGCCAGCAGCCCCCGGGGACTTGGGGATGAGCAGTTCTTC. This translates into CASSPRGLGDEQFF. The full variable domain, in which reference TRBV9 and TRBJ2-1 provide the parts outside the CDR3, is DSGVTQTPKHLITATGQRVTLRCSPRSGDLSVYWYQQSLDQGLQFLIQYYNGEERAKGNILERFSAQQFPDLHSELNLSSLELGDSALYFCASSPRGLGDEQFFGPGTRLTVL.